Below are 10 T cell receptor beta chains sequenced from a single sample in a study of blood T cells in healthy people across ages (dated by TCRdb to between 2014 and 2016). The library was built by means of 5' RACE. Sequencing used an Illumina HiSeq 2500. A second PCR of roughly 7 to 12 cycles was run with a J-beta primer mix and a sample-barcoded 5' primer. The public reads were reprocessed in TCRdb via fastp at Q25 and MiXCR, keeping in-frame beta chains. Here each entry gathers all rows of one CDR3 protein and keeps the most common genes and DNA. The sample yields fewer than 1,000,000 distinct CDR3 sequences; 35% to 60% were counted once. The ten biggest clones cover 15% to 20% of the sample. Sequences were obtained from blood. These receptor sequences come from a man older than 75 in good health.

Points on this clonotype: This may be a read error, as it is one base from a much larger clone. Here the CDR3 DNA reads TGTGCCAGCAGCATGATTGGCGGGCAGTACTTC. As protein: CASSMIGGQYF. The J gene is TRBJ2-7, the V gene TRBV28; the D is unclear. V lost 6 bases, J lost 9 bases, and 12 bases lay in between. Germline values: CDR1 MDHEN, CDR2 SYDVKM. The CDR3 contains 11 residues.

The chain carries TRBV4-3 and TRBJ2-1; 7 nucleotides match TRBD2. CDR1 and CDR2 from the germline V gene are LGHNA and YSLEER. This CDR3 comprises 18 residues. V was pared by 0 bases and J by 3 bases, with 11 bases of the junction left unmatched. For the CDR3, the DNA is TGCGCCAGCAGCCAAGATCTTTTCGGACTAGGGGTCTACAATGAGCAGTTCTTC. It is translated as CASSQDLFGLGVYNEQFF.

The sample holds a few counts of this clonotype. V and J are TRBV12-3 or TRBV12-4 and TRBJ2-1, with 9 bases that match TRBD1. The V segment lost 4 bases and the J segment 3 bases; nucleotides outside the gene matches: 4. This CDR3 spans 15 amino acids. Here the CDR3 DNA reads TGTGCCAGCAGTTCGGACAGGGGAGGCTACAATGAGCAGTTCTTC. Translating gives CASSSDRGGYNEQFF.

The CDR3, as DNA: TGCGCCAGACAGGAGCCTACGCAGGGCATTCAGTACTTC. Protein: CARQEPTQGIQYF. The chain links TRBV5-1 to TRBJ2-4; D perhaps matches TRBD1 (5 bases). V was pared by 8 bases and J by 9 bases, with 18 bases between. The CDR3 sequence is 13 residues long. Germline V gene data show CDR1 as SGHRS and CDR2 as YFSETQ.

This clonotype came up a few times. The chain is built from TRBV5-1 and TRBJ2-7; tentative D call: TRBD1 (5 bases). The CDR3 has 17 amino acids. The V end was cut by 0 bases, the J end by 0 bases, with 16 bases between. Germline CDR1 SGHRS, CDR2 YFSETQ. The CDR3 DNA is TGCGCCAGCAGCTTGGGTTTGGGGCACCTGAGCTCCTACGAGCAGTACTTC. Its protein is CASSLGLGHLSSYEQYF.

This clonotype has a count of ten or more. The CDR3 loop is CSARSYWTRLQSYNEQFF. CDR3 coding DNA: TGCAGTGCTAGATCCTATTGGACTCGACTCCAATCCTACAATGAGCAGTTCTTC. This chain uses TRBV20-1 with TRBJ2-1; possible D gene TRBD2, 5 bases. Trimming took 2 bases from V and 1 from J, leaving 21 bases between them. Germline V gene lookup returns CDR1 DFQATT and CDR2 SNEGSKA (reference sequence). The CDR3 is 18 amino acids.

J is TRBJ1-2 and V is TRBV7-9; D remains unclear. V was trimmed by 3 bases and J by 2 bases, leaving 13 bases between them. The CDR3 has 15 amino acids. Germline-derived CDR1 and CDR2 are SEHNR and FQNEAQ (reference sequence). The CDR3 coding sequence is TGTGCCAGCAGCTTGGGGATAGGATACAACTATGGCTACACCTTC. Its protein is CASSLGIGYNYGYTF.

CDR3 protein: CASSQDLNREAFF. The CDR3 bases are TGTGCCAGCAGCCAAGATTTAAACAGGGAGGCTTTCTTT. This chain links TRBV3-1 with TRBJ1-1; a weak D match, TRBD1 (6 bases). Germline V lookup: CDR1 LGHDT, CDR2 YNNKEL (reference sequence). This CDR3 comprises 13 residues. Trimming removed 0 bases at V and 11 bases at J, with 13 bases between.

This clonotype was counted only a few times. V is TRBV20-1 and J is TRBJ2-5; the match to TRBD1 covers 7 bases. The CDR3 has 14 amino acids. Germline lookup yields CDR1 DFQATT and CDR2 SNEGSKA (reference sequence). V lost 6 bases to trimming and J lost 5 bases; unmatched junction nucleotides: 12. The CDR3 coding sequence is TGCAGTGCCAGTACGGACCCCAGGGGGGAGACCCAGTACTTC. Amino acid sequence: CSASTDPRGETQYF.

The V and J genes are TRBV27 and TRBJ1-2; no clear D. This CDR3 region has 14 residues. Trimming pared 6 bases from V and 6 bases from J, leaving 17 bases between. Germline CDR1 MNHEY, CDR2 SMNVEV (reference sequence). The CDR3 DNA is TGTGCCAGCAGATCCGGACCCTCCGGGGATGGCTACACCTTC. Translated, it gives CASRSGPSGDGYTF.